The next 14 T cell receptor beta chains were all read from a single sample in a study of memory CD4+ T cells and cytomegalovirus serostatus. Single viable CD3+CD4+CD8-CD45RO+ cells were sorted as the memory CD4+ T cells. Libraries were prepared by immunoSEQ multiplex PCR; TCRdb keeps only in-frame clonotypes and omits some of them. The sample records 75,000 to 95,000 clones, 65% to 85% being singletons. Specimen: memory CD4+ T cells from blood. These receptors came from an adult in good health and CMV-seronegative.

V and J are TRBV19 and TRBJ1-2; tentatively, D is TRBD1 (5 bases). The CDR3 is made up of 12 amino acids. Trimming stripped 3 bases from V and 5 bases from J, with 7 bases between. Looked up from germline, CDR1 is LNHDA and CDR2 is SQIVND (reference sequence). The CDR3 region has the DNA TGTGCCAGTAGTATTCCAGGGTATGGCTACACCTTC. It encodes CASSIPGYGYTF.

This chain joins TRBV5-1 and TRBJ2-7, with D possibly matching TRBD1 (5 bases). CDR1 is SGHRS, CDR2 YFSETQ, per germline. This CDR3 contains 14 residues. V was trimmed by 0 bases and J by 3 bases, leaving 10 bases between them. CDR3 sequence (DNA): TGCGCCAGCAGCTTGGGACAGAACCTCTACGAGCAGTACTTC. It encodes CASSLGQNLYEQYF.

The chain has TRBV7-9 and TRBJ1-1; D is possibly TRBD1 (6 bases). The V and J ends lost 1 base and 6 bases respectively, with 12 bases between them. CDR3 size: 14 residues. Per the germline V gene, CDR1 is SEHNR and CDR2 is FQNEAQ (reference sequence). CDR3 amino acids: CASSLGPGGPEAFF. CDR3 bases: TGTGCCAGCAGCTTAGGGCCCGGGGGCCCTGAAGCTTTCTTT.

CDR3 residues: CASSPPTGNTIYF. The DNA for the CDR3 is TGTGCCAGCTCACCGCCGACAGGAAACACCATATATTTT. V usage is TRBV18 and J usage is TRBJ1-3; no clear D. Per germline, CDR1 KGHSH and CDR2 LQKENI. Trimming stripped 3 bases from V and 4 bases from J, with 7 bases between. This CDR3 contains 13 residues.

V is TRBV5-1 and J is TRBJ2-5; D is possibly TRBD1 (6 bases). In germline, CDR1 is SGHRS, CDR2 YFSETQ. The V end lost 3 bases, the J end lost 3 bases, and 9 bases lay between the germline ends. The CDR3 extends over 13 amino acids. The CDR3: CASSSGQKETQYF. The CDR3 DNA reads TGCGCCAGCAGCTCCGGACAGAAAGAGACCCAGTACTTC.

The J gene is TRBJ2-5, the V gene TRBV5-4, with 13 bases identical to TRBD2. The CDR3 has 16 amino acids. V lost 3 bases to trimming and J lost 6 bases; unmatched junction nucleotides: 8. CDR1 SGHNT and CDR2 YYREEE come from the germline V gene (reference sequence). The CDR3 loop reads CASSSDGGTSGKTQYF. The CDR3 DNA reads TGTGCCAGCAGCTCGGACGGGGGGACTAGCGGGAAGACCCAGTACTTC.

The V call is TRBV2, the J call TRBJ2-4, with a tentative D call TRBD1 (6 bases). The germline CDR1 and CDR2 sequences are SNHLY and FYNNEI. Trimming pared 1 base from V and 0 bases from J, leaving 13 bases between. This CDR3 region has 17 residues. The CDR3 bases are TGTGCCAGCAGTGAAGTGGGGGCTCCCCTAGCCAAAAACATTCAGTACTTC. It encodes CASSEVGAPLAKNIQYF.

V and J are TRBV5-1 and TRBJ2-3; D might be TRBD1 or TRBD2, each matching 6 bases. The ends were cut back, 0 bases at V and 4 bases at J, with 12 bases in the middle. There are 15 residues in the CDR3. Germline loops: CDR1 SGHRS, CDR2 YFSETQ. The CDR3 DNA follows: TGCGCCAGCAGCTTGGTTGGGGGGCAGGCAGATACGCAGTATTTT. Its translation: CASSLVGGQADTQYF.

The genes are TRBV4-3 and TRBJ2-2, with 7 bases lining up with TRBD1. The length of the CDR3 is 15 residues. J gave up 6 bases and V 0 bases, and 4 bases lay outside the gene matches. Germline lookup yields CDR1 LGHNA and CDR2 YSLEER. CDR3 sequence reads: CASSQDEGASGELFF. CDR3 DNA: TGCGCCAGCAGCCAAGATGAGGGGGCGTCCGGGGAGCTGTTTTTT.

The V call is TRBV19, the J call TRBJ2-1; D is unresolved. There are 11 residues in the CDR3. CDR1 LNHDA and CDR2 SQIVND come from the germline V gene (reference sequence). Deletions cut 6 bases from V and 4 bases from J, with 4 bases between. The CDR3 coding sequence is TGTGCCAGTAGCGAGTACAATGAGCAGTTCTTC. It encodes CASSEYNEQFF.

The genes are TRBV19 and TRBJ1-6; D ambiguous. The CDR3 consists of 13 residues. V was cut by 3 bases and J by 8 bases, with 8 bases left in between. Germline CDR1 is LNHDA and CDR2 is SQIVND (reference sequence). DNA for the CDR3: TGTGCCAGTAGTATTAACGGGGATTCACCCCTCCACTTT. Protein: CASSINGDSPLHF. Combining the CDR3 with reference TRBV19 and TRBJ1-6 gives the whole variable domain DGGITQSPKYLFRKEGQNVTLSCEQNLNHDAMYWYRQDPGQGLRLIYYSQIVNDFQKGDIAEGYSVSREKKESFPLTVTSAQKNPTAFYLCASSINGDSPLHFGNGTRLTVT.

This chain links TRBV7-8 with TRBJ2-3; the match to TRBD2 covers 8 bases. Germline-derived CDR1 and CDR2 are SGHVS and FQNEAQ. V trimming: 1 base; J trimming: 5 bases; junction bases outside the gene matches: 2. The CDR3 sequence is 14 residues long. CDR3: CASSLVAGQDTQYF. The DNA for the CDR3 is TGTGCCAGCAGCTTAGTAGCGGGGCAAGATACGCAGTATTTT.

V gene TRBV4-2 combines with J gene TRBJ1-4; no clear D. The CDR3 has 15 residues. The V end was cut by 4 bases, the J end by 3 bases, with 12 bases between. Germline CDR1 is LGHNA and CDR2 is YNFKEQ. This CDR3 is CASSRDMMPNEKLFF. The DNA of the CDR3 is TGTGCCAGCAGCCGAGACATGATGCCTAATGAAAAACTGTTTTTT.

The chain uses TRBV28 and TRBJ2-7, with TRBD1 identical over 8 bases. Germline V gene sequence: CDR1 MDHEN, CDR2 SYDVKM. Trimming removed 8 bases from V and 5 bases from J; junction bases left unmatched: 8. The CDR3 spans 13 residues. Here the CDR3 reads CASRQAGGHEQYF. The CDR3 DNA reads TGTGCCAGCCGTCAGGCAGGGGGCCACGAGCAGTACTTC. Full variable domain (outside the CDR3, taken from reference TRBV28 and TRBJ2-7): DVKVTQSSRYLVKRTGEKVFLECVQDMDHENMFWYRQDPGLGLRLIYFSYDVKMKEKGDIPEGYSVSREKKERFSLILESASTNQTSMYLCASRQAGGHEQYFGPGTRLTVT.